This is a list of T cell receptor beta chains from one sample in a study of blood T cell repertoires in COVID-19. Profiling relied on immunoSEQ multiplex PCR, and the TCRdb table lists in-frame clones only, not all of them. The sample carries roughly 310,000 clones, roughly nine tenths recorded once. Source material: PBMCs or T cells enriched from blood (not recorded which). These receptor sequences come from a man aged 55 to 70 who had recovered from COVID-19. Each CDR3 is given with its conserved first and last residue. A D gene is named only where the DNA matches it firmly. Only part of the rows carry a size: once, few, many, or a class if the clone is expanded.

>once|-|TRBJ2-7|TRBV18
CASSPSQSYEQYF
TGTGCCAGCTCACCGTCACAGAGCTACGAGCAGTACTTC
>-|-|TRBJ1-1|TRBV7-9
CASSLVSDTEAFF
TGTGCCAGCAGCCTAGTCAGTGACACTGAAGCTTTCTTT
>-|TRBD1|TRBJ2-2|TRBV18
CASSPPTGQGNTGELFF
TGTGCCAGCTCACCACCGACCGGACAGGGGAACACCGGGGAGCTGTTTTTT
>once|TRBD1|TRBJ2-7|TRBV4-1
CASSKDDRGAYEQYF
TGCGCCAGCAGCAAGGACGACAGGGGGGCCTACGAGCAGTACTTC
>few|TRBD2|TRBJ2-7|TRBV6-6
CASSAASGAYEQYF
TGTGCCAGCAGTGCCGCTAGCGGAGCCTACGAGCAGTACTTC
>-|-|TRBJ2-1|TRBV19
CASSISAQGPYNEQFF
TGTGCCAGTAGTATATCTGCCCAGGGGCCCTACAATGAGCAGTTCTTC
>once|TRBD2|TRBJ2-1|TRBV9
CASSVPSGSNQQFF
TGTGCCAGCAGCGTCCCTAGCGGGAGTAATCAGCAGTTCTTC
>few|-|TRBJ2-1|TRBV2
CASRRSGTRNEQFF
TGTGCCAGCAGGAGGTCAGGGACTCGCAATGAGCAGTTCTTC
>-|-|TRBJ1-1|TRBV18
CASSPPQSVTEAFF
TGTGCCAGCTCACCACCGCAGTCCGTCACTGAAGCTTTCTTT
>few|-|TRBJ1-1|TRBV7-2
CASSLPRGSLRGEAFF
TGTGCCAGCAGCTTACCACGAGGCTCCCTCCGGGGTGAAGCTTTCTTT
>-|TRBD1|TRBJ1-3|TRBV4-1
CASSQEVLGTDPSSSGNTIYF
TGCGCCAGCAGCCAGGAAGTTCTCGGGACAGATCCCTCGTCCTCTGGAAACACCATATATTTT
>-|-|TRBJ2-7|TRBV12-3/TRBV12-4
CASSLGVGQYF
TGTGCCAGCAGCCTAGGTGTGGGGCAGTACTTC
>-|-|TRBJ1-2|TRBV6-5
CASSADRLYGYTF
TGTGCCAGCAGCGCCGACAGGCTCTATGGCTACACCTTC
>-|-|TRBJ1-1|TRBV5-6
CASSFGLTKNTEAFF
TGTGCCAGCAGCTTTGGACTTACAAAAAACACTGAAGCTTTCTTT
>-|-|TRBJ1-5|TRBV6-5
CATIRGSSNQPQHF
TGTGCCACCATAAGGGGCTCAAGCAATCAGCCCCAGCATTTT
>-|-|TRBJ2-7|TRBV6-2/TRBV6-3
CASSRGTIRSSYEQYF
TGTGCCAGCAGTAGGGGGACGATCCGAAGCTCCTACGAGCAGTACTTC
>-|TRBD2|TRBJ2-5|TRBV27
CASRPGLAAGETQYF
TGTGCCAGCAGACCGGGACTAGCGGCGGGGGAGACCCAGTACTTC
>once|-|TRBJ2-5|TRBV14
CASSQVTPVGTQYF
TGTGCCAGCAGCCAAGTGACTCCCGTGGGGACCCAGTACTTC
>-|TRBD2|TRBJ2-1|TRBV3-1/TRBV3-2
CASSQASGYDEQFF
TGTGCCAGCAGCCAGGCTAGCGGGTATGATGAGCAGTTCTTC
>few|-|TRBJ1-3|TRBV19
CASSRSGSYSGNTIYF
TGTGCCAGTAGCCGGAGTGGCTCCTACTCTGGAAACACCATATATTTT
>-|-|TRBJ2-1|TRBV10-3
CAISDLYNEQFF
TGTGCCATCAGTGATCTGTACAATGAGCAGTTCTTC
>-|-|TRBJ1-1|TRBV10-3
CAIRAQADGVTEAFF
TGTGCCATCAGAGCCCAAGCGGACGGGGTAACTGAAGCTTTCTTT
>-|TRBD2|TRBJ2-3|TRBV27
CASSLRLAGNTDTQYF
TGTGCCAGCAGTTTAAGGCTAGCGGGGAACACAGATACGCAGTATTTT
>-|-|TRBJ2-5|TRBV14
CASSQDWARLETQYF
TGTGCCAGCAGCCAAGATTGGGCGCGTTTGGAGACCCAGTACTTC
>-|-|TRBJ1-1|TRBV19
CASSIRFGGGAEAFF
TGTGCCAGTAGTATACGGTTCGGCGGAGGCGCTGAAGCTTTCTTT
>-|-|TRBJ1-2|TRBV7-9
CASSQRDTGHDGYTF
TGTGCCAGCAGCCAACGGGACACAGGACATGATGGCTACACCTTC
>-|TRBD1|TRBJ2-7|TRBV18
CASSPIVLRDRVYEQYF
TGTGCCAGCTCACCAATCGTTCTCCGGGACAGGGTCTACGAGCAGTACTTC
>-|TRBD2|TRBJ2-1|TRBV15
CATSRGLAGVNEQFF
TGTGCCACCAGCAGAGGACTAGCGGGGGTCAATGAGCAGTTCTTC
>-|TRBD1|TRBJ1-4|TRBV28
CASSSNRGRGTNEKLFF
TGTGCCAGCAGTTCGAACAGGGGAAGGGGAACTAATGAAAAACTGTTTTTT
>once|-|TRBJ1-6|TRBV25-1
CASRETGANSPLHF
TGTGCCAGCAGAGAGACAGGAGCAAATTCACCCCTCCACTTT
>-|TRBD1|TRBJ1-1|TRBV5-1
CASSPGQGRMNTEAFF
TGCGCCAGCAGCCCGGGACAGGGGAGGATGAACACTGAAGCTTTCTTT
>-|TRBD2|TRBJ2-3|TRBV9
CASQPGRGSSTDTQYF
TGTGCCAGCCAGCCTGGGAGGGGATCTAGCACAGATACGCAGTATTTT
>-|-|TRBJ1-1|TRBV15
CATSRRHLNTEAFF
TGTGCCACCAGCAGAAGACACCTTAACACTGAAGCTTTCTTT
>-|-|TRBJ2-2|TRBV13
CASSLSTGSNTGELFF
TGTGCCAGCAGCTTATCTACAGGGTCGAACACCGGGGAGCTGTTTTTT
>once|TRBD1|TRBJ2-2|TRBV2
CASSLSGTENTGELFF
TGTGCCAGCAGTCTATCCGGGACAGAGAACACCGGGGAGCTGTTTTTT
>-|-|TRBJ2-1|TRBV7-3
CASSSDSYNEQFF
TGTGCCAGCAGCTCGGACAGTTACAATGAGCAGTTCTTC
>-|-|TRBJ2-1|TRBV15
CATRLTGNSYNEQFF
TGTGCCACCAGATTGACGGGGAACTCCTACAATGAGCAGTTCTTC
>few|TRBD1|TRBJ1-3|TRBV19
CASSQGTGSGNTIYF
TGTGCCAGTAGTCAGGGGACAGGGAGCGGAAACACCATATATTTT